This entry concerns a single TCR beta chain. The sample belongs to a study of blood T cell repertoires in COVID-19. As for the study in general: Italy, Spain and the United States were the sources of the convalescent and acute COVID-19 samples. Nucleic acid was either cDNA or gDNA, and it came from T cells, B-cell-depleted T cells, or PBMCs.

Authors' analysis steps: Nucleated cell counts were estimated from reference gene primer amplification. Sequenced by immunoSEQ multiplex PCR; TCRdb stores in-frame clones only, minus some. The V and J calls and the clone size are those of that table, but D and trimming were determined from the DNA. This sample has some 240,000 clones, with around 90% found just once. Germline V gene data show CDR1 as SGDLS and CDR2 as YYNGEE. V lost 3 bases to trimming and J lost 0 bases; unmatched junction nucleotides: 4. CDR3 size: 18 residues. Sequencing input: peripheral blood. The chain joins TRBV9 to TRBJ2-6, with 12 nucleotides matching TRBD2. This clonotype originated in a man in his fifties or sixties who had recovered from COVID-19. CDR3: CASSAGLAGTSGANVLTF. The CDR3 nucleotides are TGTGCCAGCAGCGCGGGACTAGCGGGCACCTCTGGGGCCAACGTCCTGACTTTC.